This T cell receptor beta chain was found in a study of identical twins listed by TCRdb under 2016. Looking at the study overall: To test whether fetal clonotypes persist, the study used deep sequencing on TCR alpha and beta repertoires from monozygotic twins, unrelated adults of various ages, and cord blood. To rule out contamination, the twin experiments were replicated at different times with different library preparation protocols.

Remarks on this clonotype: Its specific antigen is unknown. It has no much larger one-base neighbor in the sample; base qualities were not kept.

Counted from cysteine to phenylalanine, this CDR3 has 16 amino acids. Only CDR3 DNA is held: 48 bases, read in frame from base 1. Cut back by 3 bases and 2 bases, the V and J ends lie 12 bases apart. The CDR1 and CDR2 encoded by the germline V gene are SGHDT and YYEEEE. General findings and caveats noted by the study authors: Because the same donors could not be followed over many years, conclusions were based on cross-sectional statistical analysis. Zero-insertion analyses could be partly confounded by invariant T cells such as MAIT and iNKT, although diverse VJ usage argued against such confounding for most clonotypes. In beta out-of-frame sequences, excess twin sharing was weaker, because having fewer shared sequences lowered the signal-to-noise ratio. Abundant cord blood beta clonotypes carried fewer insertions; young adult naive repertoires showed a weaker similar trend, while memory repertoires showed none. In monozygotic twins, out-of-frame TCR alpha sharing was systematically underestimated by recombination models, although the models agreed with sharing between unrelated individuals. Compared with coincidental sharing between unrelated individuals, out-of-frame TCR alpha sequences shared between twins had an excess of sequences with low generation probability.

All donors were healthy Caucasians. Miltenyi CD45RO+ enrichment and human naive T-cell isolation kits were used to isolate memory (CD45RO+) and naive T cells from PBMC. Libraries were made using 5' RACE. Sequencing instrument: Illumina HiSeq 2000. A universal primer binding site was added through template switching, and the final cDNA carried a unique molecular identifier so that TCR cDNA molecules could be counted accurately. Specific primers in the conserved constant-segment region were used to synthesize first-strand cDNA for TCR alpha and beta chains. To control for contamination, every cDNA library carried two barcodes: a SMART-Mk sample barcode plus Illumina barcodes. TruSeq adapter sequences along with Illumina sample barcodes were introduced in two successive PCR steps. The TCR alpha and beta cDNA libraries were sequenced on the Illumina HiSeq platform using custom primers. Under the source paper's analysis protocol: Unique molecular identifiers were extracted from raw reads with MiGEC, and CDR3 positions were determined with MiXCR. Recombination models were inferred per individual with the repgenHMM and IGoR tools using an EM algorithm. The tcR package in R was used for shared clonotype analysis, with sharing normalized by the product of cloneset sizes. Out-of-frame nonproductive sequences were analyzed to study raw recombination free of thymic and clonal selection effects. TCRdb handled the public reads itself, with Q25 trimming in fastp and clone calling in MiXCR, and kept productive beta chains. Rows with one shared CDR3 protein collapse into an entry with the most common genes and DNA. Clone size and V and J calls follow TCRdb, not the original study. The sample includes a few hundred thousand distinct CDR3 sequences, with 10% observed a single time. The ten largest clones capture more than 8.5% of the sample.

The chain joins TRBV5-6 to TRBJ2-6; a confident D gene designation cannot be given. Input material: memory T cells sorted from blood. What the cell subset or site label conveys for this sample: CD45RO+ enriched T cells. The clonotype comes from a man between 50 and 59 years old in good health. The nucleotide sequence is TGTGCCAGCAGCTCCGCCCGAGCGCCTGGGGCCAACGTCCTGACTTTC. It specifies CASSSARAPGANVLTF.